This T cell receptor (beta chain) was obtained from a study of blood T cell repertoires in COVID-19. Study-wide background: Sites in the United States, Italy and Spain provided acute and convalescent COVID-19 samples.

J lost 5 bases, V lost 3 bases, and 5 bases had no gene match. The CDR3 has 15 residues. Germline V CDR1 and CDR2: SGHRS, YFSETQ. Here immunoSEQ multiplex PCR was the method, and the copy in TCRdb shows in-frame clones only, minus some. The sample shows approximately 250,000 clones, 70% to 90% of them seen only once. The source material was peripheral blood. This sequence was found in a young man with active or convalescent COVID-19. V is TRBV5-1 and J is TRBJ2-1; 10 bases map to TRBD1. The CDR3 loop is CASSSGTGANNEQFF. As DNA, the CDR3 is TGCGCCAGCAGCTCCGGGACAGGGGCGAACAATGAGCAGTTCTTC. Together with reference TRBV5-1 and TRBJ2-1, the CDR3 gives the full variable domain: KAGVTQTPRYLIKTRGQQVTLSCSPISGHRSVSWYQQTPGQGLQFLFEYFSETQRNKGNFPGRFSGRQFSNSRSEMNVSTLELGDSALYLCASSSGTGANNEQFFGPGTRLTVL.